These T cell receptor beta chains were read from a single sample in a study of T cell changes during pregnancy in multiple sclerosis. Clones were read by immunoSEQ multiplex PCR, and TCRdb kept only the in-frame ones, dropping some. In the table there are tens of thousands of clones, roughly nine tenths of which are singletons. Source: CD8+ T cells from peripheral blood mononuclear cells, taken in the first trimester of pregnancy. The source is a female donor with multiple sclerosis, enrolled in a pregnancy study. Both conserved end residues are part of each CDR3. Each record gives: clone size, V gene, D gene, J gene, CDR3 DNA, CDR3 protein. A D gene is named only where the DNA matches it firmly. The size field is filled for only some rows; it gives once, few, many or a size class.

>NA|TRBV29-1|NA|TRBJ2-1
TGCAGCGTTGAAGTCTCGAGCTCCTACAATGAGCAGTTCTTC
CSVEVSSSYNEQFF
>NA|TRBV19|NA|TRBJ2-1
TGTGCCAGTAGTTACAGGGTGGCCTACAATGAGCAGTTCTTC
CASSYRVAYNEQFF
>NA|TRBV7-9|NA|TRBJ2-7
TGTGCCAGCAGCTTACTCATGTATACAGGTATCGGCGAGCAGTACTTC
CASSLLMYTGIGEQYF
>once|TRBV19|NA|TRBJ1-1
TGTGCCGTATCAGAGGGTGCCATGACTGAAGCTTTCTTT
CAVSEGAMTEAFF
>NA|TRBV28|NA|TRBJ1-1
TGTGCCAGCAGTCGTCGGGACATTGAAGCTTTCTTT
CASSRRDIEAFF
>NA|TRBV13|TRBD1|TRBJ2-3
TGTGCCAGCAGGGAACAGGGGGATACGCAGTATTTT
CASREQGDTQYF
>NA|TRBV14|TRBD1|TRBJ1-4
TGTGCCAGCAGCCAAGATGCCCTCGGGACAGCTAATGAAAAACTGTTTTTT
CASSQDALGTANEKLFF
>NA|TRBV6-5|TRBD1|TRBJ1-2
TGTGCCAGCAGTTACTCGGCAGGGGGAGATGGCTACACCTTC
CASSYSAGGDGYTF
>NA|TRBV5-6|TRBD1|TRBJ1-2
TGTGCCAGCAGCTTGGGACAGGGGCCTTATAGTGGCTACACCTTC
CASSLGQGPYSGYTF
>NA|TRBV2|TRBD2|TRBJ2-1
TGTGCCAGCAAGGTAGCGGGGGGGCTCGGTGAGCAGTTCTTC
CASKVAGGLGEQFF
>once|TRBV7-3|TRBD2|TRBJ2-3
TGTGCCAGCAGCTTAATCGGGGGGGCCGCGGATACGCAGTATTTT
CASSLIGGAADTQYF
>NA|TRBV15|TRBD1|TRBJ2-1
TGTGCCACCAGCAGACCGACAGGGGATGAGCAGTTCTTC
CATSRPTGDEQFF
>NA|TRBV7-8|TRBD1|TRBJ2-7
TGTGCCAGCACCCACAGGGGGCTTTCCTACGAGCAGTACTTC
CASTHRGLSYEQYF
>NA|TRBV5-1|NA|TRBJ2-2
TGCGCCAGCACCCAGACAGCTCCGAACACCGGGGAGCTGTTTTTT
CASTQTAPNTGELFF
>NA|TRBV11-2|NA|TRBJ2-1
TGTGCCAGCAGCTTAGATCCCCAGGGGAACAATGAGCAGTTCTTC
CASSLDPQGNNEQFF
>NA|TRBV19|TRBD1|TRBJ2-7
TGTGCCAGTAGTATGGGGACAGGAGACTCCTACGAGCAGTACTTC
CASSMGTGDSYEQYF
>few|TRBV27|NA|TRBJ1-5
TGTGCCAGCAGTTTAGATTCGGTTAGCAATCAGCCCCAGCATTTT
CASSLDSVSNQPQHF
>NA|TRBV9|NA|TRBJ2-7
TGTGCCAGCAGCTTTGGAACCTCGGGGGACGAGCAGTACTTC
CASSFGTSGDEQYF
>NA|TRBV5-6|NA|TRBJ2-7
TGTGCCAGCAGCTGGGGGGAGATTACAGGGGTTAAATCCTACGAGCAGTACTTC
CASSWGEITGVKSYEQYF
>NA|TRBV5-1|TRBD1|TRBJ1-4
TGCGCCAGCAGACCCGACAGGGATCATGAAAAACTGTTTTTT
CASRPDRDHEKLFF
>NA|TRBV9|NA|TRBJ1-4
TGTGCCAGCAGCGTGGGGCAGGGCCTAGGTGAAAAACTGTTTTTT
CASSVGQGLGEKLFF
>once|TRBV15|TRBD2|TRBJ2-7
TGTGCCACCAGCAGAGAGGGGGGACTAGCGGGGGTCGGCTACGAGCAGTACTTC
CATSREGGLAGVGYEQYF
>NA|TRBV7-9|TRBD1|TRBJ2-3
TGTGCCAGCAGCTCGCTTCAGGGGGCAAACACAGATACGCAGTATTTT
CASSSLQGANTDTQYF
>NA|TRBV29-1|NA|TRBJ2-7
TGCAGCGTTGAAGACGGTTTTACCTACGAGCAGTACTTC
CSVEDGFTYEQYF
>NA|TRBV18|NA|TRBJ1-5
TGTGCCAGCTCACCGTCAACAGGGATCCCCAATCAGCCCCAGCATTTT
CASSPSTGIPNQPQHF
>NA|TRBV13|TRBD1|TRBJ2-2
TGTGCCAGCAGGGCTGGGACAGGGTTCACCGGGGAGCTGTTTTTT
CASRAGTGFTGELFF
>NA|TRBV6-5|NA|TRBJ1-1
TGTGCCAGCAGTTCGACAGGATTCACTGAAGCTTTCTTT
CASSSTGFTEAFF
>NA|TRBV5-1|TRBD1|TRBJ2-7
TGCGCCAGCAGCCCGAGGGACAGGCCCTACGAGCAGTACTTC
CASSPRDRPYEQYF
>NA|TRBV9|NA|TRBJ1-2
TGTGCCAGCAGCGGTTCGGACAGTTGGGGCTACACCTTC
CASSGSDSWGYTF
>NA|TRBV9|NA|TRBJ1-3
TGTGCCAGCAGCGCCTCTAGATACGGAAACACCATATATTTT
CASSASRYGNTIYF
>NA|TRBV30|TRBD2|TRBJ2-3
TGTGCCTGGAGTCGGGGGGGCAGCACAGATACGCAGTATTTT
CAWSRGGSTDTQYF
>once|TRBV6-5|NA|TRBJ2-1
TGTGCCAGCAGTTTTGTGAGCTCCTACAATGAGCAGTTCTTC
CASSFVSSYNEQFF
>NA|TRBV5-6|NA|TRBJ1-1
TGTGCCAGCAGCTTGGTTCGACAGGCGGACACTGAAGCTTTCTTT
CASSLVRQADTEAFF
>NA|TRBV6-6|NA|TRBJ2-7
TGTGCCAGCAGTTCCAGAATCCACTCCTACGAGCAGTACTTC
CASSSRIHSYEQYF
>NA|TRBV5-5|NA|TRBJ1-1
TGTGCCAGCAGCCGACCCCCCGACCGGGGGATGAACACTGAAGCTTTCTTT
CASSRPPDRGMNTEAFF